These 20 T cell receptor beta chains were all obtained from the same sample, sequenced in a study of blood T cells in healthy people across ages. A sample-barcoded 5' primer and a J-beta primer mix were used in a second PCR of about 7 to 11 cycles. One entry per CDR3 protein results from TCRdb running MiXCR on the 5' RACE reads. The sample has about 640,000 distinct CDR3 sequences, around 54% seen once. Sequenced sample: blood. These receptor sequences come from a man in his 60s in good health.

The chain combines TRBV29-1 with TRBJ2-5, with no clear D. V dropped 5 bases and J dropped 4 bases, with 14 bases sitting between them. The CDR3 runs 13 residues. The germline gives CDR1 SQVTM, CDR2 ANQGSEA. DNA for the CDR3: TGCAGCGTTCTGAGCGCCCCCGGAGAGACCCAGTACTTC. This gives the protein CSVLSAPGETQYF.

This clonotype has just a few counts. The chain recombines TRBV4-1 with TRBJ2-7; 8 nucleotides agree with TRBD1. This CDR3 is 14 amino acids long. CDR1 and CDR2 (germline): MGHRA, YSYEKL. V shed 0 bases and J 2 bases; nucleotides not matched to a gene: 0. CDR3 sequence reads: CASSQDRGPYEQYF. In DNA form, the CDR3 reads TGCGCCAGCAGCCAAGACAGGGGGCCCTACGAGCAGTACTTC.

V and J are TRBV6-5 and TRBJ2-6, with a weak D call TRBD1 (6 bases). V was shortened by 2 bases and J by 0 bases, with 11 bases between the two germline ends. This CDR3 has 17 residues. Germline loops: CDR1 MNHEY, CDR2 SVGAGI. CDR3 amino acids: CASSYTGRRSGANVLTF. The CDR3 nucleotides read TGTGCCAGCAGTTACACAGGGCGCCGCTCTGGGGCCAACGTCCTGACTTTC.

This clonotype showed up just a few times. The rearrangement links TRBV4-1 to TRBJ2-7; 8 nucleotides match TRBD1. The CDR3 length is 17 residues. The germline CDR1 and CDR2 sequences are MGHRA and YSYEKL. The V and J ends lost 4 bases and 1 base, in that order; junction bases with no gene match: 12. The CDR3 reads CASSLTSTGGKSYEQYF. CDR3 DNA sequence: TGCGCCAGCAGCCTAACCTCTACAGGGGGTAAATCCTACGAGCAGTACTTC.

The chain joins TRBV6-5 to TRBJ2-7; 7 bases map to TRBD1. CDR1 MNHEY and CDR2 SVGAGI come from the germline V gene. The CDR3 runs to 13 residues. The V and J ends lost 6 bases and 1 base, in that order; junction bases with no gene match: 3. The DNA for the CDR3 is TGTGCCAGCAGAGGGACAGCTTCCTACGAGCAGTACTTC. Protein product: CASRGTASYEQYF.

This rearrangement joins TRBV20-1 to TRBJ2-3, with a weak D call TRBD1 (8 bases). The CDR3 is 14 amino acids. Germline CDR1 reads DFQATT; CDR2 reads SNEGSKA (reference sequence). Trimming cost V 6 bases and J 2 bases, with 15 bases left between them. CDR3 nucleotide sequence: TGCAGTGCGGTACAGGGGGGGGCCACAGATACGCAGTATTTT. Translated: CSAVQGGATDTQYF.

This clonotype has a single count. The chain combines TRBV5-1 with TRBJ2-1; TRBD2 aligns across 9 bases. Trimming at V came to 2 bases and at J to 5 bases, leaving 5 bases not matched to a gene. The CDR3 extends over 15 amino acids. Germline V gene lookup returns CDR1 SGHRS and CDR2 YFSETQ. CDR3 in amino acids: CASSLSLAGNNEQFF. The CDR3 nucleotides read TGCGCCAGCAGCTTAAGCCTAGCGGGAAACAATGAGCAGTTCTTC.

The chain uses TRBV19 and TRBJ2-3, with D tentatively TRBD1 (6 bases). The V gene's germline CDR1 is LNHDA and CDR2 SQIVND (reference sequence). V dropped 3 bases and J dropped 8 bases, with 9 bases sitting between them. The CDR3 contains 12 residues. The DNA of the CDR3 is TGTGCCAGTAGTATTGAAGGGGGTACGCAGTATTTT. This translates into CASSIEGGTQYF. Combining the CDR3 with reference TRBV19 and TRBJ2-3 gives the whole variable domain DGGITQSPKYLFRKEGQNVTLSCEQNLNHDAMYWYRQDPGQGLRLIYYSQIVNDFQKGDIAEGYSVSREKKESFPLTVTSAQKNPTAFYLCASSIEGGTQYFGPGTRLTVL.

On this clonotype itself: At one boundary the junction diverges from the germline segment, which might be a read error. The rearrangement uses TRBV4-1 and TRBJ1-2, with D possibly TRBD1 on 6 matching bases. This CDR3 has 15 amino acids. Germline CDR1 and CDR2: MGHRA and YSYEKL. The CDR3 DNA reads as TGCGCCAGCAACCAAGAGGGCAGGGGAGACTATGGCTACACCTTC. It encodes CASNQEGRGDYGYTF.

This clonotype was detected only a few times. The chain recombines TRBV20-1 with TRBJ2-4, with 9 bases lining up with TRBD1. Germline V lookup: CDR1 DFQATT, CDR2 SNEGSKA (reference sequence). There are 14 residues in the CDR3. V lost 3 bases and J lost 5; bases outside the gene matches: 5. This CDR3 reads CSARSTGGQNIQYF. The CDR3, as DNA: TGCAGTGCTAGGAGTACAGGGGGCCAAAACATTCAGTACTTC.

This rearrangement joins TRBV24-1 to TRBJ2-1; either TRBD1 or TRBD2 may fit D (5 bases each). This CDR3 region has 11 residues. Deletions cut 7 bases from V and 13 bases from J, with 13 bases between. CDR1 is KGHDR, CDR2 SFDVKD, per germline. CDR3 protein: CATSYQGTQFF. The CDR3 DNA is TGTGCCACCAGCTATCAAGGGACCCAGTTCTTC.

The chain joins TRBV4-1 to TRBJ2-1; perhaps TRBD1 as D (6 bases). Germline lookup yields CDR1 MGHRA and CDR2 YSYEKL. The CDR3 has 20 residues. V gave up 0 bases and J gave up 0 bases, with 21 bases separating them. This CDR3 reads CASSQDRGTGTLSSYNEQFF. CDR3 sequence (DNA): TGCGCCAGCAGCCAAGATAGGGGAACAGGGACCTTAAGCTCCTACAATGAGCAGTTCTTC.

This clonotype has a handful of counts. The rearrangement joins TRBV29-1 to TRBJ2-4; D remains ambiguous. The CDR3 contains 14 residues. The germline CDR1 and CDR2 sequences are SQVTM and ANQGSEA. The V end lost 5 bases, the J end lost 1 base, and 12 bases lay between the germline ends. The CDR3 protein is CSVSPHGAKNIQYF. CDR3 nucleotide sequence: TGCAGCGTTTCGCCTCATGGGGCCAAAAACATTCAGTACTTC.

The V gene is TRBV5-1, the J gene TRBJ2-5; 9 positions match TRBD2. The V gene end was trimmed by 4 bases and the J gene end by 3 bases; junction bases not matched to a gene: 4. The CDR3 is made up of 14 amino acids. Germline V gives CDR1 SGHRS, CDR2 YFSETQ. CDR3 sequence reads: CASSPPSGEETQYF. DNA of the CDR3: TGCGCCAGCAGCCCACCTAGCGGGGAAGAGACCCAGTACTTC.

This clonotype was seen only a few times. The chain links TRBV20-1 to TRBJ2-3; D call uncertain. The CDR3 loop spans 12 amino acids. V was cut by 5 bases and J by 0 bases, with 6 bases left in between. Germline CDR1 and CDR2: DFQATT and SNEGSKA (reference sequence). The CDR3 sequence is CSAQPSTDTQYF. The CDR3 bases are TGCAGTGCTCAACCCAGCACAGATACGCAGTATTTT.

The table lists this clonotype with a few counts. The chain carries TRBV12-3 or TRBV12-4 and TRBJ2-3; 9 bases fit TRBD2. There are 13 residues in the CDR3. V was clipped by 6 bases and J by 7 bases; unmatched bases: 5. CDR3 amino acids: CASRAGTSNTQYF. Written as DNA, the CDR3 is TGTGCCAGCAGGGCCGGGACTAGCAATACGCAGTATTTT.

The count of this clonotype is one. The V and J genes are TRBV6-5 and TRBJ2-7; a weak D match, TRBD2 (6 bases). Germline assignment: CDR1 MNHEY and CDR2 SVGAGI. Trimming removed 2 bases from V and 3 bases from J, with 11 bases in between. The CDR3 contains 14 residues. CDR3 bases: TGTGCCAGCAGTTACGGGGGGTCCGTCTACGAGCAGTACTTC. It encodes CASSYGGSVYEQYF.

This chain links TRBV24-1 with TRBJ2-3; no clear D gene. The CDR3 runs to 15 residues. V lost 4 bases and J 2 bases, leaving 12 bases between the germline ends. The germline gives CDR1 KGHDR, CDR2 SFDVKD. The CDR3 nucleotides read TGTGCCACCAGTGACGGACGGATAATCACAGATACGCAGTATTTT. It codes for CATSDGRIITDTQYF.

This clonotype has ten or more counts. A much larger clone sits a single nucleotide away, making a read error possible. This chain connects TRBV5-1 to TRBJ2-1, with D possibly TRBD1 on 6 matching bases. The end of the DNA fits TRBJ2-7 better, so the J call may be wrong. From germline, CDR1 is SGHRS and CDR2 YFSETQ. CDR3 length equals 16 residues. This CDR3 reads CASSLEQGSSYNEQYF. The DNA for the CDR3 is TGCGCCAGCAGCTTGGAGCAGGGGAGCTCCTACAATGAGCAGTACTTC.

The CDR3 spells CASSLMGTGTNTEAFF. CDR3 sequence (DNA): TGTGCCAGCAGTTTAATGGGGACAGGGACGAACACTGAAGCTTTCTTT. The V call is TRBV12-3 or TRBV12-4, the J call TRBJ1-1, with 9 nucleotides matching TRBD1. The CDR3 runs 16 residues. With 2 bases clipped from V and 1 base from J, the junction kept 5 bases outside the gene matches.